Sequencing of this T cell receptor beta chain was carried out in a study of T cell repertoires in cytomegalovirus infection. Study in general: CMV epitopes in the study were HLA-C-restricted (recently identified) and HLA-B-restricted (well studied). CMV infection plus the matching HLA type was flagged by public TCR beta signatures. The study, taken as a whole, reports: Dominant in the ex vivo response were TCR beta clonotypes restricted by HLA-C and specific for CMV. Cumulated frequencies of public TCR beta families served to identify carriers of CMV plus the relevant HLA.

Concerning this clonotype itself: Antigen specificity is unknown.

TCRdb re-called the reads with MiXCR, one entry per CDR3 protein. The repertoire holds 640,000 or so distinct CDR3 sequences, with roughly 33% as singletons. The sequence derives from a human donor in good health (CMV status not recorded). Some clones in this sample may be carry-over from other donors' samples. The specimen comprised cultured PBMCs, sampled from culture after CMV antigen stimulation.

The CDR3 bases are TGTGCCAGCAGCTCCCCGGACAGGGGACCCTACACTGAAGCTTTCTTT. It codes for CASSSPDRGPYTEAFF. The chain combines TRBV11-2 with TRBJ1-1; 9 bases are a match to TRBD1. This CDR3 is 16 amino acids long. Germline V gene lookup returns CDR1 SGHAT and CDR2 FQNNGV. V gave up 4 bases and J gave up 3 bases; unmatched junction bases: 9.